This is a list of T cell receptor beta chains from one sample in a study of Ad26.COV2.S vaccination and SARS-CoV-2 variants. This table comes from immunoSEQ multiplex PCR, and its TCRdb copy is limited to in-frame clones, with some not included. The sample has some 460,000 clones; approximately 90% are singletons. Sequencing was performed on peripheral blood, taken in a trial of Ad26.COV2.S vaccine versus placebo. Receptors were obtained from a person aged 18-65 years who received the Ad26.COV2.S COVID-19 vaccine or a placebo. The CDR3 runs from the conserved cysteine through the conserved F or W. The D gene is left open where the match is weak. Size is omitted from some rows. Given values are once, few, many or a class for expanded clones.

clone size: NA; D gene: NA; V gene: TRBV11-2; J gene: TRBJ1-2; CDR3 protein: CASSLDLGRGTGPFYGYTF; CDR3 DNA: TGTGCCAGCAGCTTAGATTTGGGTAGGGGAACAGGGCCCTTTTATGGCTACACCTTC
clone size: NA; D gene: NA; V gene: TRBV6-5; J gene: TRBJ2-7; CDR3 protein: CASRDRYEQYF; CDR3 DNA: TGTGCCAGCAGGGACCGATACGAGCAGTACTTC
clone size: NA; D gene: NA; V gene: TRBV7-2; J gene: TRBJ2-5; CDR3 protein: CASSPGVRGAWETQYF; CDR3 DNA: TGTGCCAGCAGCCCCGGCGTGAGGGGGGCTTGGGAGACCCAGTACTTC
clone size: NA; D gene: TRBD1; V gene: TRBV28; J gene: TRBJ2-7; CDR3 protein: CASSLRQGAPSF; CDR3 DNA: TGTGCCAGCAGTCTTAGACAGGGGGCTCCTTCTTTC
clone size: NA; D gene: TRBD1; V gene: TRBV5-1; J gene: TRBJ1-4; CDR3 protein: CASSLARTGSEKLFF; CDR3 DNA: TGCGCCAGCAGCTTGGCGCGGACAGGTTCTGAAAAACTGTTTTTT
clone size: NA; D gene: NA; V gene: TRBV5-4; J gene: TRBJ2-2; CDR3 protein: CASSLNPTGFYTGELFF; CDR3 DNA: TGTGCCAGCAGCTTGAACCCTACAGGGTTTTACACCGGGGAGCTGTTTTTT
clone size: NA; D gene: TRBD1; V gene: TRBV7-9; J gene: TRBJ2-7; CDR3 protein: CASSSGTVYEQYF; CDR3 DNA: TGTGCCAGCAGCTCAGGGACAGTCTACGAGCAGTACTTC
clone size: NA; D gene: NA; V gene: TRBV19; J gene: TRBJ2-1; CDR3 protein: CASKSVVSSYNEQFF; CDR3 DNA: TGTGCCAGTAAAAGCGTGGTGAGCTCCTACAATGAGCAGTTCTTC
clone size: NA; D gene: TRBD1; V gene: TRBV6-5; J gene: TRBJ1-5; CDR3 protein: CASILGTGSGPQHF; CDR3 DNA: TGTGCCAGCATTCTAGGGACAGGGAGTGGGCCCCAGCATTTT
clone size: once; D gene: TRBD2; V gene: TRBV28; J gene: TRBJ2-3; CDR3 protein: CASSFTVSLAGGPDTQYF; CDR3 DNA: TGTGCCAGCAGTTTTACCGTTTCACTAGCGGGAGGACCAGATACGCAGTATTTT
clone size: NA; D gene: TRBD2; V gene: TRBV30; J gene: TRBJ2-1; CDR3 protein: CAWTGLANNEQFF; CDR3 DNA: TGTGCCTGGACGGGACTAGCGAACAATGAGCAGTTCTTC
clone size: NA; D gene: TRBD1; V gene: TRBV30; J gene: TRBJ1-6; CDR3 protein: CAWTTGTGANSPLHF; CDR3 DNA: TGTGCCTGGACCACCGGGACAGGGGCCAATTCACCCCTCCACTTT
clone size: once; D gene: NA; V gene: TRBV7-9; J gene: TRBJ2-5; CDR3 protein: CASSPQGRETQYF; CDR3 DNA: TGTGCCAGCAGCCCACAGGGGAGGGAGACCCAGTACTTC